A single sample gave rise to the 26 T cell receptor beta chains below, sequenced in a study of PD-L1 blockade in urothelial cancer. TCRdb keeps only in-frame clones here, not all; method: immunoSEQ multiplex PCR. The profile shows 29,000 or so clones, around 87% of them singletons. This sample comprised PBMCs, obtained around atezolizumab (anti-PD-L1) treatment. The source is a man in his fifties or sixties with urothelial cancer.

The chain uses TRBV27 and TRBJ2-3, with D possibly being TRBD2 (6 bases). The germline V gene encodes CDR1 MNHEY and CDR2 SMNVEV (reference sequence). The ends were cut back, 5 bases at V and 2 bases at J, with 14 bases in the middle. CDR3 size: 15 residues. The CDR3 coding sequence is TGTGCCAGCAGTCGAGGTAGCGGCTACACAGATACGCAGTATTTT. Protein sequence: CASSRGSGYTDTQYF.

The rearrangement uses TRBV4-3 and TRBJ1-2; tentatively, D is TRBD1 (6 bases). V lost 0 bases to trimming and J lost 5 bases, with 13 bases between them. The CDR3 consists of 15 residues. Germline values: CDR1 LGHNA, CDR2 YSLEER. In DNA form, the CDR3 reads TGCGCCAGCAGCCAAGATGAGGACAGTATTTATGGCTACACCTTC. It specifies CASSQDEDSIYGYTF.

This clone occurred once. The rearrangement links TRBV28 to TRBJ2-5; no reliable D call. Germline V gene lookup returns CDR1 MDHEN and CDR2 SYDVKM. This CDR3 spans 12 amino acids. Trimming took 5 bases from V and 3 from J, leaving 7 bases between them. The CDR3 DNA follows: TGTGCCAGCAGTCCTCCTAAAGAGACCCAGTACTTC. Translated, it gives CASSPPKETQYF.

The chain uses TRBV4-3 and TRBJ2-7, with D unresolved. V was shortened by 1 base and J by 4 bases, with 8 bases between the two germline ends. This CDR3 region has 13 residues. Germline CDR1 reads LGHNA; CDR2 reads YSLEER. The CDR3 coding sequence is TGCGCCAGCAGCCAAGCTATATTTTACGAGCAGTACTTC. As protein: CASSQAIFYEQYF.

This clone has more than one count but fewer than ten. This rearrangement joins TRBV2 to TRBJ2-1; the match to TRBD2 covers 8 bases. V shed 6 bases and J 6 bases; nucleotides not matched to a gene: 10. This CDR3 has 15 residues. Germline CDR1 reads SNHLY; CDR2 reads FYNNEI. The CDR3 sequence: CASRKPGLVGNEQFF. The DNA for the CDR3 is TGTGCCAGCAGAAAACCGGGACTAGTCGGCAATGAGCAGTTCTTC.

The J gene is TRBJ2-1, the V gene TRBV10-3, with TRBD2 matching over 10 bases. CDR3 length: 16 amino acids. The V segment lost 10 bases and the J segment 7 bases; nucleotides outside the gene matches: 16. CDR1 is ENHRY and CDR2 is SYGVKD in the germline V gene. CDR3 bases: TGTGCCACCCGGTCGCCGAGCGGGAGGGCCGAAAATGAGCAGTTCTTC. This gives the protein CATRSPSGRAENEQFF.

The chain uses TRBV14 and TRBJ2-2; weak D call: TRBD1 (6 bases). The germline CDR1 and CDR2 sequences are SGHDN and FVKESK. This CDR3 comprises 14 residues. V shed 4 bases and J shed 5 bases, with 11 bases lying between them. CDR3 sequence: CASSPMRGTGELFF. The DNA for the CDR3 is TGTGCCAGCAGCCCCATGAGGGGGACCGGGGAGCTGTTTTTT.

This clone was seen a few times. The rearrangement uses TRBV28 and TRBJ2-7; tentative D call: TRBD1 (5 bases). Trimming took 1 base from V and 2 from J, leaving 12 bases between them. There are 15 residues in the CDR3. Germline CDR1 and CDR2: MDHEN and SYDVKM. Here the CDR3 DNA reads TGTGCCAGCAGTTTATTATCGGCAGGGACCTACGAGCAGTACTTC. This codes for CASSLLSAGTYEQYF.

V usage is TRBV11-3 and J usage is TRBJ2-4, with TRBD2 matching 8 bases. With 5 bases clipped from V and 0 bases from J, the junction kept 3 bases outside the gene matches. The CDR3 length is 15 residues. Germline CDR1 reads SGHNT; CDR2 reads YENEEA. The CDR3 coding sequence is TGTGCCAGCAGCCCCGGGGGGGTAGCCAAAAACATTCAGTACTTC. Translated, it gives CASSPGGVAKNIQYF.

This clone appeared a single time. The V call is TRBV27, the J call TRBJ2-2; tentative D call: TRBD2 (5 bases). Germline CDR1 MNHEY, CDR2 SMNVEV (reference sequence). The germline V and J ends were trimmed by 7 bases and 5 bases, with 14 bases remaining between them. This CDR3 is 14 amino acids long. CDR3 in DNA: TGTGCCAGCACTAAGAAAACGGGGACCGGGGAGCTGTTTTTT. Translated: CASTKKTGTGELFF.

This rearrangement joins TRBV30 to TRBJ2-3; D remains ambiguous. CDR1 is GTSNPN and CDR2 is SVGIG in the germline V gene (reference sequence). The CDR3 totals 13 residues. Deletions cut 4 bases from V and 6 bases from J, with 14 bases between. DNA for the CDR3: TGTGCCTGGAATGAGCGTATTATTGATACGCAGTATTTT. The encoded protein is CAWNERIIDTQYF.

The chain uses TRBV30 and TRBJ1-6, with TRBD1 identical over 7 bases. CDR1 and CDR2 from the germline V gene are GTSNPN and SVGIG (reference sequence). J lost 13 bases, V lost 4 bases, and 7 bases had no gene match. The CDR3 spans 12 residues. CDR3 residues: CAWTKQGSPLHF. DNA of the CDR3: TGTGCCTGGACTAAACAGGGGTCCCCCCTCCACTTT.

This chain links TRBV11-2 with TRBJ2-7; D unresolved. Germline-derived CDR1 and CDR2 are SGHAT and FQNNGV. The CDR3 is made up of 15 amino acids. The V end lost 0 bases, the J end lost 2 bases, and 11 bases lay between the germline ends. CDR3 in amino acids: CASSLELLQTYEQYF. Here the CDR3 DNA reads TGTGCCAGCAGCTTAGAGTTATTGCAGACCTACGAGCAGTACTTC.

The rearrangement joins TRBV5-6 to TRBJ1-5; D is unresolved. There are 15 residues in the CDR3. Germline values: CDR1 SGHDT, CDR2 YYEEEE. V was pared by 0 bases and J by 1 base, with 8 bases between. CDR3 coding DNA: TGTGCCAGCAGCTTGGGAGCGAACAGCAATCAGCCCCAGCATTTT. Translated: CASSLGANSNQPQHF.

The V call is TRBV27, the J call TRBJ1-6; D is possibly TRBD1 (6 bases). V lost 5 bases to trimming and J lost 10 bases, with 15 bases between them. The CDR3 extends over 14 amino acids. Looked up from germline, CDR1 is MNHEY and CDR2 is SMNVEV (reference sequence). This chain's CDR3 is CASSLGALGSPLHF. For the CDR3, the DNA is TGTGCCAGCAGTCTGGGGGCCCTGGGCTCACCCCTCCACTTT.

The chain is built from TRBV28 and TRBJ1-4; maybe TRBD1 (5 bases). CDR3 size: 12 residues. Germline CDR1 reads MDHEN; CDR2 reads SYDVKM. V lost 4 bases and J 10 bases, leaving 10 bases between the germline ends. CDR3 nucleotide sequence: TGTGCCAGCAGTTATGCGGGGGGAAAACTGTTTTTT. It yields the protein CASSYAGGKLFF.

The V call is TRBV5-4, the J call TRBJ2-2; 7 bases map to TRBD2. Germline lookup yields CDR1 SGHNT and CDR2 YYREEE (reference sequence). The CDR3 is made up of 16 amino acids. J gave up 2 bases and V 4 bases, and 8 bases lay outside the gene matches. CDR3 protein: CASSHVSSGNTGELFF. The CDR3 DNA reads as TGTGCCAGCAGCCACGTTTCTAGCGGAAACACCGGGGAGCTGTTTTTT.

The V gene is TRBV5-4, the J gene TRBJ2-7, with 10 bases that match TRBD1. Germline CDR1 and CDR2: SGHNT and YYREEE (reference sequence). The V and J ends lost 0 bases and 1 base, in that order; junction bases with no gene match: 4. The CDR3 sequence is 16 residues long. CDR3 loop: CASSLGDRGWSYEQYF. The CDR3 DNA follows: TGTGCCAGCAGCTTGGGGGACAGGGGCTGGTCCTACGAGCAGTACTTC. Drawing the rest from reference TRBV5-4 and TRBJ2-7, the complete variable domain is ETGVTQSPTHLIKTRGQQVTLRCSSQSGHNTVSWYQQALGQGPQFIFQYYREEENGRGNFPPRFSGLQFPNYSSELNVNALELDDSALYLCASSLGDRGWSYEQYFGPGTRLTVT.

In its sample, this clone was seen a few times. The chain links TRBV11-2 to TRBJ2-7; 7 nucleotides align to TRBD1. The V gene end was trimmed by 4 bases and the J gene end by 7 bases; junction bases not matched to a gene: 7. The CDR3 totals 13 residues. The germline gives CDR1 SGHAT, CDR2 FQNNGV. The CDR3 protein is CASSSPTGDEQYF. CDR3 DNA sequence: TGTGCCAGCAGCTCCCCAACAGGGGATGAGCAGTACTTC.

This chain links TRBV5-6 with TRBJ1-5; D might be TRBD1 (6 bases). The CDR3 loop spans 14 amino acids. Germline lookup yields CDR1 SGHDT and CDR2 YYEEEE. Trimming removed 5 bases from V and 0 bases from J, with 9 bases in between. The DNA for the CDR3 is TGTGCCAGCAGTACAGGGATTAGCAATCAGCCCCAGCATTTT. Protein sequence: CASSTGISNQPQHF.

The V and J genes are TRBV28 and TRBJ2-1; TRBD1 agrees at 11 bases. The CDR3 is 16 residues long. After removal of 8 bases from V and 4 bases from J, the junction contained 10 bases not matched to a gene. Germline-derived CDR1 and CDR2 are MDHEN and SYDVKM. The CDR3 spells CASWRNRDRGYNEQFF. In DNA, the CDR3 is TGTGCCAGCTGGAGAAACCGGGACAGGGGGTACAATGAGCAGTTCTTC.

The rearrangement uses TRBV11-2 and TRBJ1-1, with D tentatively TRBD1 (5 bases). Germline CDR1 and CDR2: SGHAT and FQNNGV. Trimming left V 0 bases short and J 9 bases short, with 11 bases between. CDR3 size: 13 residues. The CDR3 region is CASSLDPGRKAFF. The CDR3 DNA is TGTGCCAGCAGCTTAGATCCAGGGCGGAAAGCTTTCTTT.

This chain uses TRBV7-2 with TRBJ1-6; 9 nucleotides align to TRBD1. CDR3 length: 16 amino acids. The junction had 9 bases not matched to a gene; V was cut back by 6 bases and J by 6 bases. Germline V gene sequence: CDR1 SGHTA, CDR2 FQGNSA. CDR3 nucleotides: TGTGCCAGCAGGGACCGGGACAGGGAAGGTAATTCACCCCTCCACTTT. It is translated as CASRDRDREGNSPLHF.

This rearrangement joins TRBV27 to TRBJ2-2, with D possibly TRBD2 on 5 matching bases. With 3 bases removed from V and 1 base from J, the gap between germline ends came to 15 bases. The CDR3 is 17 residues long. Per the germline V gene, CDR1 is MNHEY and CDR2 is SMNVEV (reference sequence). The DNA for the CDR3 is TGTGCCAGCAGTTTCGGTGGAGGCAGGCGGAACACCGGGGAGCTGTTTTTT. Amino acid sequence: CASSFGGGRRNTGELFF.

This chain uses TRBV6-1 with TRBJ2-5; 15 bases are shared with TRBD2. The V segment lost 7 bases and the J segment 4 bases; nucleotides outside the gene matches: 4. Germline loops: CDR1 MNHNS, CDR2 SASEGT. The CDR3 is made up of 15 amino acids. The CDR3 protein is CASTGLAGGRETQYF. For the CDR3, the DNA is TGTGCCAGCACCGGACTAGCGGGGGGGCGAGAGACCCAGTACTTC.

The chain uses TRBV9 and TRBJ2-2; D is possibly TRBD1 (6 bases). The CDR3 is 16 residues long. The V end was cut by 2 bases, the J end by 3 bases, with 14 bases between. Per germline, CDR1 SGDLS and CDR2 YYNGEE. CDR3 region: CASSVQGQGDTGELFF. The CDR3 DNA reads TGTGCCAGCAGCGTTCAGGGACAAGGGGACACCGGGGAGCTGTTTTTT.